This TCR beta chain is drawn from a study of cytomegalovirus exposure and HLA in healthy donors. Amplification used 60 Vbeta primers and 13 Jbeta primers. This table comes from immunoSEQ multiplex PCR, and its TCRdb copy is limited to in-frame clones, with some not included. Of some 65,000 clones listed, approximately 71% were seen once; the top ten hold nearly 25%. The CDR3 is 10 residues long. The ends were cut back, 4 bases at V and 15 bases at J, with 13 bases in the middle. In germline, CDR1 is SQVTM, CDR2 ANQGSEA. Sequencing used PBMCs. The genes are TRBV29-1 and TRBJ2-1; tentative D call: TRBD1 (6 bases). The receptor was derived from a man aged 50 or older in good health and CMV-seropositive. The CDR3 coding sequence is TGCAGCGTTGCTACGGGACAAAGGTTCTTC. Its protein is CSVATGQRFF.